The 21 T cell receptor beta chains given below trace back to one sample, sequenced in a study of CD8+ T cells in alopecia areata. TCR sequencing used cDNA made by reverse transcription of extracted RNA. Data came from immunoSEQ multiplex PCR; TCRdb stores just in-frame clones and leaves some out. This table has roughly 140,000 clones, approximately 65% appearing once. The sequencing sample was made of CD8+ T cells sorted from blood. Receptors originate from a human donor in good health.

The chain has TRBV28 and TRBJ2-7, with D maybe TRBD1 (5 bases). Germline assignment: CDR1 MDHEN and CDR2 SYDVKM. The CDR3 is 16 residues long. With 6 bases removed from V and 0 bases from J, the gap between germline ends came to 18 bases. The chain's CDR3 is CASRGFGQGRSYEQYF. The CDR3 DNA reads TGTGCCAGCAGAGGTTTTGGTCAGGGCCGCTCCTACGAGCAGTACTTC.

This chain links TRBV25-1 with TRBJ1-1, with 8 nucleotides matching TRBD1. CDR1 and CDR2 (germline): MGHDK, SYGVNS. The V gene end was trimmed by 4 bases and the J gene end by 1 base; junction bases not matched to a gene: 2. This CDR3 region has 14 residues. The CDR3 DNA follows: TGTGCCAGCAGTGCCAGGGGGCGGAACACTGAAGCTTTCTTT. It encodes CASSARGRNTEAFF.

V usage is TRBV29-1 and J usage is TRBJ2-1; weak D call: TRBD1 (5 bases). The CDR3 loop spans 15 amino acids. Germline V gene data show CDR1 as SQVTM and CDR2 as ANQGSEA. V was pared by 0 bases and J by 0 bases, with 9 bases between. The CDR3 loop is CSVEDRQSSYNEQFF. The CDR3 DNA reads as TGCAGCGTTGAAGACCGACAGAGCTCCTACAATGAGCAGTTCTTC.

The V and J genes are TRBV6-5 and TRBJ1-1; D perhaps matches TRBD1 (5 bases). Germline V gene lookup returns CDR1 MNHEY and CDR2 SVGAGI. The V and J ends lost 2 bases and 1 base respectively, with 8 bases between them. CDR3 length: 14 amino acids. CDR3 protein: CASSYGTANTEAFF. The CDR3 nucleotides read TGTGCCAGCAGTTACGGGACGGCGAACACTGAAGCTTTCTTT.

There are a few counts of this clone. The chain has TRBV29-1 and TRBJ1-1; no reliable D call. The CDR3 has 11 amino acids. Germline V lookup: CDR1 SQVTM, CDR2 ANQGSEA. Trimming stripped 3 bases from V and 7 bases from J, with 9 bases between. The CDR3: CSVDTVGEAFF. The CDR3 DNA reads as TGCAGCGTTGACACGGTAGGTGAAGCTTTCTTT.

The chain uses TRBV4-1 and TRBJ2-1; D call uncertain. Germline V CDR1 and CDR2: MGHRA, YSYEKL. This CDR3 spans 15 amino acids. The V end was cut by 1 base, the J end by 4 bases, with 11 bases between. The chain's CDR3 is CASSQGVPTYNEQFF. CDR3 nucleotides: TGCGCCAGCAGCCAAGGGGTACCGACATACAATGAGCAGTTCTTC.

A few counts support this clone. The J gene is TRBJ2-1, the V gene TRBV27, with a tentative D call TRBD2 (5 bases). Germline-derived CDR1 and CDR2 are MNHEY and SMNVEV (reference sequence). V dropped 3 bases and J dropped 3 bases, with 9 bases sitting between them. The length of the CDR3 is 14 residues. Written as DNA, the CDR3 is TGTGCCAGCAGTTTTAACGGGAACTACAATGAGCAGTTCTTC. Translating it yields CASSFNGNYNEQFF.

In this sample, this clone turned up a few times. The rearrangement joins TRBV27 to TRBJ1-2; TRBD1 aligns across 8 bases. Germline loops: CDR1 MNHEY, CDR2 SMNVEV (reference sequence). CDR3 length: 12 residues. V lost 6 bases, J lost 7 bases, and 4 bases stayed unmatched. The CDR3 protein is CASSGTGAGYTF. The CDR3 DNA reads as TGTGCCAGCAGCGGGACAGGAGCTGGCTACACCTTC.

The V and J genes are TRBV20-1 and TRBJ1-2, with D unresolved. The ends were cut back, 0 bases at V and 8 bases at J, with 7 bases in the middle. The CDR3 is 11 residues long. The germline CDR1 and CDR2 sequences are DFQATT and SNEGSKA (reference sequence). CDR3 amino acids: CSARDGLGYTF. The CDR3 DNA is TGCAGTGCTAGAGACGGGCTCGGCTACACCTTC.

The chain links TRBV4-1 to TRBJ2-7; 14 bases fit TRBD2. Germline V gene data show CDR1 as MGHRA and CDR2 as YSYEKL. The CDR3 runs 19 residues. The V and J ends lost 1 base and 4 bases, in that order; junction bases with no gene match: 12. This chain's CDR3 is CASSQASGLAGVIGYEQYF. The DNA for the CDR3 is TGCGCCAGCAGCCAAGCATCGGGACTAGCGGGAGTAATTGGTTACGAGCAGTACTTC.

CDR3: CASRGRYGYTF. In DNA, the CDR3 is TGTGCCAGCAGAGGCAGATATGGCTACACCTTC. The chain combines TRBV2 with TRBJ1-2, with D unresolved. Germline CDR1 and CDR2: SNHLY and FYNNEI. This CDR3 comprises 11 residues. Between the trimmed V and J ends, which lost 6 bases and 5 bases, there was a span of 7 bases.

The V call is TRBV4-1, the J call TRBJ1-1; no definite D call. The germline gives CDR1 MGHRA, CDR2 YSYEKL. V dropped 1 base and J dropped 4 bases, with 7 bases sitting between them. The CDR3 contains 13 residues. CDR3 sequence reads: CASSQVPITEAFF. DNA for the CDR3: TGCGCCAGCAGCCAAGTTCCGATCACTGAAGCTTTCTTT.

The V and J genes are TRBV30 and TRBJ2-7; D is tentatively TRBD1 or TRBD2 (5 bases each). With 3 bases removed from V and 3 bases from J, the gap between germline ends came to 18 bases. Germline V gene sequence: CDR1 GTSNPN, CDR2 SVGIG (reference sequence). The CDR3 runs 15 residues. This chain's CDR3 is CAWSRDRGPYYEQYF. CDR3 DNA: TGTGCCTGGAGCCGTGACCGGGGCCCTTACTACGAGCAGTACTTC.

This clone was observed a few times. J is TRBJ2-2 and V is TRBV29-1; the D is unclear. The CDR3 length is 13 residues. Trimming stripped 4 bases from V and 3 bases from J, with 9 bases between. Germline values: CDR1 SQVTM, CDR2 ANQGSEA. CDR3 bases: TGCAGCGTTGTTTCTGGGTACACCGGGGAGCTGTTTTTT. Amino acids: CSVVSGYTGELFF.

This chain joins TRBV2 and TRBJ1-2; 7 nucleotides match TRBD1. The CDR3 is 11 amino acids. Germline loops: CDR1 SNHLY, CDR2 FYNNEI. J lost 4 bases, V lost 11 bases, and 4 bases had no gene match. This chain's CDR3 is CAWGTVYGYTF. The CDR3 region has the DNA TGTGCCTGGGGGACAGTCTATGGCTACACCTTC.

This chain connects TRBV29-1 to TRBJ1-2; unclear D gene. Germline V gene data show CDR1 as SQVTM and CDR2 as ANQGSEA. This CDR3 spans 11 amino acids. V gave up 5 bases and J gave up 2 bases, with 6 bases separating them. For the CDR3, the DNA is TGCAGCGTTAAAGGGAACTATGGCTACACCTTC. Residues: CSVKGNYGYTF.

This clone has more than one count but fewer than ten. The V gene is TRBV7-9, the J gene TRBJ2-7; D remains unclear. Trimming took 1 base from V and 6 from J, leaving 13 bases between them. Germline CDR1 SEHNR, CDR2 FQNEAQ (reference sequence). This CDR3 contains 14 residues. The CDR3 region is CASSLVQDGSEQYF. The DNA for the CDR3 is TGTGCCAGCAGCTTAGTCCAGGACGGTTCCGAGCAGTACTTC.

The chain has TRBV30 and TRBJ1-1; no clear D gene. Germline V CDR1 and CDR2: GTSNPN, SVGIG (reference sequence). The CDR3 totals 12 residues. Trimming removed 2 bases at V and 0 bases at J, with 4 bases between. The CDR3 region is CAWSLMNTEAFF. The DNA for the CDR3 is TGTGCCTGGAGTCTTATGAACACTGAAGCTTTCTTT.

The chain has TRBV7-8 and TRBJ2-1, with 8 bases identical to TRBD2. The CDR3 loop spans 15 amino acids. The germline V gene has CDR1 SGHVS and CDR2 FQNEAQ. V lost 1 base, J lost 2 bases, and 1 base stayed unmatched. CDR3 nucleotides: TGTGCCAGCAGCTTAGAACTAGCGGCCTACAATGAGCAGTTCTTC. This sequence encodes CASSLELAAYNEQFF.

V and J are TRBV27 and TRBJ2-3; the D gene is possibly TRBD2 (5 bases). Trimming removed 7 bases at V and 6 bases at J, with 8 bases between. The CDR3 is made up of 11 amino acids. The germline CDR1 and CDR2 sequences are MNHEY and SMNVEV (reference sequence). The CDR3 reads CASTRGDTQYF. DNA for the CDR3: TGTGCCAGCACCCGAGGGGATACGCAGTATTTT.

The V and J genes are TRBV2 and TRBJ2-3, with no clear D. V dropped 9 bases and J dropped 6 bases, with 10 bases sitting between them. The length of the CDR3 is 11 residues. Germline V gene data show CDR1 as SNHLY and CDR2 as FYNNEI. CDR3 protein: CASRTGDTQYF. DNA of the CDR3: TGTGCCAGTCGGACCGGGGATACGCAGTATTTT.